The rows below give T cell receptor beta chains drawn from one sample of a study of blood T cell repertoires in COVID-19. Sequenced by immunoSEQ multiplex PCR; TCRdb stores in-frame clones only, minus some. The sample consists of some 250,000 clones, 86% of them appearing once. The specimen sequenced was peripheral blood. The receptor source for this set is a man aged 30 to 45 who had recovered from COVID-19. The CDR3 runs from the conserved cysteine through the conserved F or W. A D gene is named only where the DNA matches it firmly. Size tells how often a clone was seen (once, few, many) or the class of an expanded clone, and some rows leave it out.

clone_size	d_call	v_call	j_call	cdr3_aa	cdr3_nt
NA	TRBD2	TRBV6-6	TRBJ2-5	CASSYIVAGGPETQYF	TGTGCCAGCAGTTACATTGTAGCGGGGGGGCCAGAGACCCAGTACTTC
NA	TRBD1	TRBV11-1	TRBJ1-1	CASSPYQGADTEAFF	TGTGCCAGCAGCCCCTACCAGGGGGCGGATACTGAAGCTTTCTTT
NA	NA	TRBV3-1/TRBV3-2	TRBJ2-2	CASSGLAAGELFF	TGTGCCAGCAGCGGGCTGGCCGCCGGGGAGCTGTTTTTT
NA	NA	TRBV28	TRBJ1-4	CASSFRAGGKLFF	TGTGCCAGCAGTTTTCGGGCGGGGGGAAAACTGTTTTTT
NA	NA	TRBV15	TRBJ1-3	CATSRDRGGAGNTIYF	TGTGCCACCAGCAGAGATAGGGGGGGAGCTGGAAACACCATATATTTT
NA	NA	TRBV11-2	TRBJ2-5	CASSSSKGAGETQYF	TGTGCCAGCAGCTCGTCGAAGGGGGCGGGGGAGACCCAGTACTTC
NA	NA	TRBV11-3	TRBJ2-2	CASSLGGRELFF	TGTGCCAGCAGCTTGGGTGGGCGGGAGCTGTTTTTT
NA	NA	TRBV19	TRBJ1-2	CASSIDPPRQATRYGYTF	TGTGCCAGTAGTATAGACCCACCTAGACAGGCAACGAGGTATGGCTACACCTTC
NA	NA	TRBV7-9	TRBJ2-1	CASSATGRDEQFF	TGTGCCAGCAGCGCCACAGGGAGGGATGAGCAGTTCTTC
once	TRBD1	TRBV11-2	TRBJ1-5	CASSPGQGTSNQPQHF	TGTGCCAGCAGCCCGGGACAGGGGACCAGCAATCAGCCCCAGCATTTT
NA	NA	TRBV5-1	TRBJ2-5	CASSFSAGETQYF	TGCGCCAGCAGCTTTAGCGCGGGAGAGACCCAGTACTTC
NA	TRBD2	TRBV6-2/TRBV6-3	TRBJ2-7	CASSRTSGGSYEQYF	TGTGCCAGCAGTCGAACTAGCGGGGGAAGTTACGAGCAGTACTTC
once	NA	TRBV11-2	TRBJ2-7	CASSRDRFYEQYF	TGTGCCAGCAGCCGAGACAGGTTCTACGAGCAGTACTTC
NA	NA	TRBV27	TRBJ2-1	CASFKPAYNEQFF	TGTGCCAGCTTCAAGCCGGCCTACAATGAGCAGTTCTTC
NA	NA	TRBV29-1	TRBJ2-7	CSVVGLRPSEQYF	TGCAGCGTTGTAGGTCTGCGGCCCTCCGAGCAGTACTTC
NA	TRBD1	TRBV2	TRBJ1-3	CASSRSGGGENTIYF	TGTGCCAGCAGTCGGTCAGGGGGCGGAGAAAACACCATATATTTT
NA	TRBD2	TRBV5-1	TRBJ2-3	CASSLWGSSGVVVTQYF	TGCGCCAGCAGCTTGTGGGGTTCTAGCGGGGTGGTAGTCACGCAGTATTTT
NA	NA	TRBV21-1	TRBJ1-5	CAPPTLRTDHPNQPQHF	TGTGCCCCCCCGACCCTACGGACAGATCATCCCAATCAGCCCCAGCATTTT
few	TRBD1	TRBV18	TRBJ2-7	CASSPPEGQGKSYEQYF	TGTGCCAGCTCACCACCGGAGGGACAGGGAAAATCCTACGAGCAGTACTTC
few	NA	TRBV5-1	TRBJ1-5	CASSLAGDNQPQHF	TGCGCCAGCAGCTTGGCGGGGGACAATCAGCCCCAGCATTTT
NA	TRBD2	TRBV7-2	TRBJ2-3	CASSLRAGRADTQYF	TGTGCCAGCAGCTTAAGGGCTGGGAGGGCAGATACGCAGTATTTT
NA	TRBD1	TRBV7-9	TRBJ1-6	CASSPGTGDSPLHF	TGTGCCAGCAGCCCCGGGACAGGGGATTCACCCCTCCACTTT
NA	NA	TRBV3-1/TRBV3-2	TRBJ2-5	CASSQAQQETQYF	TGTGCCAGCAGCCAAGCCCAACAAGAGACCCAGTACTTC
NA	NA	TRBV23-1	TRBJ2-7	CASSQAGPSAQYF	TGCGCCAGCAGTCAAGCGGGCCCTTCGGCCCAGTACTTC
NA	TRBD2	TRBV5-1	TRBJ2-7	CASSRLAGAFYEQYF	TGCGCCAGCAGCAGACTAGCGGGGGCCTTCTACGAGCAGTACTTC
NA	TRBD1	TRBV6-1	TRBJ1-4	CASSERGQGITLGEKLFF	TGTGCCAGCAGTGAACGGGGACAGGGGATAACCCTAGGTGAAAAACTGTTTTTT
NA	TRBD2	TRBV11-2	TRBJ2-5	CASSAGGGQETQYF	TGTGCCAGCAGCGCCGGGGGGGGGCAAGAGACCCAGTACTTC
NA	TRBD1	TRBV5-4	TRBJ1-6	CASSWGQYNSPLHF	TGTGCCAGCAGCTGGGGACAGTATAATTCACCCCTCCACTTT
NA	TRBD2	TRBV6-5	TRBJ2-7	CASSYSGLAGGYEQYF	TGTGCCAGCAGTTACTCAGGGCTAGCGGGGGGCTACGAGCAGTACTTC
NA	NA	TRBV10-3	TRBJ1-5	CAISPQDSYSNQPQHF	TGTGCCATCAGCCCCCAAGACAGCTATAGCAATCAGCCCCAGCATTTT
NA	NA	TRBV14	TRBJ2-3	CASSQLRGGVFGTDTQYF	TGTGCCAGCAGCCAACTAAGAGGGGGGGTATTCGGCACAGATACGCAGTATTTT
NA	TRBD2	TRBV7-2	TRBJ2-3	CASSGGGAPDTQYF	TGTGCCAGCAGCGGCGGGGGGGCACCGGATACGCAGTATTTT
NA	NA	TRBV2	TRBJ2-2	CASSEARRNTGELFF	TGTGCCAGCAGTGAAGCACGCAGAAACACCGGGGAGCTGTTTTTT
NA	NA	TRBV5-6	TRBJ1-1	CASSPPPESTEAFF	TGTGCCAGCAGCCCTCCCCCGGAGAGCACTGAAGCTTTCTTT
NA	NA	TRBV10-2	TRBJ1-3	CASSEPQGSGNTIYF	TGCGCCAGCAGTGAGCCTCAGGGTTCTGGAAACACCATATATTTT
NA	NA	TRBV9	TRBJ1-1	CASSPSPGAGNTEAFF	TGTGCCAGCAGCCCTTCCCCAGGGGCAGGGAACACTGAAGCTTTCTTT
NA	NA	TRBV7-6	TRBJ2-4	CASSLTGLSAAKNIQYF	TGTGCCAGCAGCTTAACGGGATTGAGTGCCGCCAAAAACATTCAGTACTTC
NA	NA	TRBV27	TRBJ1-4	CASSPPGTPEKLFF	TGTGCCAGCAGTCCCCCCGGGACACCAGAAAAACTGTTTTTT